This entry features one T cell receptor beta chain sequence. Its antigen is unknown. Nothing much larger sits one base from this clone, and base qualities are not available. This sample was included in a study of cytomegalovirus exposure and HLA in healthy donors (dated by TCRdb to the late 2010s). With respect to the entire study: An earlier analysis of some 500 of the donors reported about 250 Gb of sequence data and around 110 million unique TCR beta sequences from 150 million to 200 million T cells. The later analysis used no new phenotypic data to find candidate immune exposures, relying instead on TCR beta sequences and their occurrence across donors. High-throughput TCR immunosequencing, statistical association of individual TCRs with disease status, and machine learning were combined to predict cytomegalovirus infection status. Every repertoire in the discovery cohort had been generated on one and the same sequencing platform. Roughly 5 DR-DQ haplotypes were handled as single units for association and clustering, since linkage in the cohort was strong. The study used immunosequencing to profile the T cell repertoires of 600 to 850 subjects and linked those repertoires to cytomegalovirus serostatus. Donor age, sex, ethnicity and CMV serostatus were collected together with the repertoire data. Both class I and class II loci were covered by HLA typing, at four-digit resolution. Besides the first cohort of roughly 660 subjects, a separate validation cohort made up of 95 to 150 different subjects was used. A later analysis re-examined previously published TCR beta repertoires from around 670 donors and added high-resolution HLA genotyping to investigate patterns of TCR occurrence. Genome-wide SNP genotypes for about 55% of the roughly 670 donors were used in a later genetic analysis, which treated that subset as a discovery cohort. Across approximately 420 genotyped donors of the cohort, an average of roughly 200,000 unique TCR beta nucleotide sequences per donor were sequenced, and approximately 17% of those sequences were non-productive. The aim of the study was to test whether cataloging public T cell receptors could identify signatures of past pathogen exposure. Roughly 300 gigabases of sequencing data and around 85 million unique TCR sequences made up an early release that covered 640 HLA-typed donors. The genetic ancestry cluster associated with self-reported Caucasian donors included over 65% of the 300 to 450 genotyped donors. Typing coverage differed by locus: A, B, C, DRB1 and DQB1 were typed in roughly 629-640 donors, DQA1 in 522, DPA1 in 600 to 610, and DPB1 in approximately 450. To decide whether each TCR beta V gene segment behaved as functional or pseudogenic, an earlier analysis of several hundred of the donors relied on high-throughput TCR beta sequencing.

In total, roughly 670 healthy bone marrow donors made up the cohort. Cohort members were all nominally healthy when sampled, although unrecorded immune exposures were likely present. The donor tested CMV seronegative and was one of the 352 seronegative cohort members. Each donor provided a peripheral blood sample, and peripheral blood mononuclear cells were used for TCR beta sequencing. Genomic DNA extraction from the blood cell samples was performed with the Qiagen DNeasy Blood Extraction Kit. The library relied on the immunoSEQ multiplex PCR assay. The multiplex PCR relied on a mix of 60 forward primers for TCR Vbeta segments and 13 reverse primers for TCR Jbeta segments. The CDR3 region of rearranged TCR beta genes was amplified from genomic DNA by a multiplex PCR assay. The amplified TCR beta libraries were sequenced on the Illumina HiSeq System as 87-base-pair reads. The original pipeline was this. Across the 500 to 700 repertoires, a later analysis counted 78 million or so unique TCR beta chains, approximately 10 million of which were shared by at least two donors. To remove PCR and sequencing errors, raw reads were error-corrected and collapsed into unique sequences using a nearest-neighbor algorithm that merged closely related sequences. To assign V, D and J gene segments, CDR3 sequences were aligned to IMGT reference sequences. Each retained sequence needed at least a six-nucleotide match to both a V gene segment and a J gene segment. A rearrangement counted as productive if the CDR3 had no stop codons and remained in frame with V and J, and every other rearrangement counted as non-productive. Following IMGT convention, CDR3 was defined as the stretch from the second conserved V-encoded cysteine up to the conserved J-encoded phenylalanine. In an earlier analysis of 587 of the donors, sequences lacking an unambiguous match to a single V gene segment were excluded. An earlier analysis of a few hundred of the donors classified V segments as functional when productive rearrangements were above 56.7% and as segregating when the standard deviation between donors was above 5%. A statistical classification framework was built for diagnosing cytomegalovirus status from the catalog of TCR beta chain sequences. In a later analysis, TCR nucleotide sequences were compared against IMGT/GENE-DB human TR gene sequences so that V and J genes could be assigned. In a later analysis, CDR3 sequences and most-parsimonious VDJ recombination scenarios were assigned using the TCRdist pipeline. A later analysis defined each TCR beta chain by its CDR3 amino acid sequence plus V-gene family, and excluded reads lacking a unique V-gene family. A later analysis removed 500 to 600 highly shared, low-generation-probability nucleotide sequences to deal with suspected cross-contamination and a sequencing artifact. In a later analysis, a clonal expansion index for each public chain was calculated from normalized within-repertoire ranks of inferred template counts. Generation probabilities in a later analysis came from a VDJ recombination model fitted to out-of-frame rearrangements, and those results were checked against IGoR. A later analysis scored TCR-TCR, TCR-HLA and TCR-CMV co-occurrence with hypergeometric tests, applying a repertoire-size bias correction to TCR pairs. A later analysis estimated false discovery rates by permuting HLA or CMV assignments 20 times. In a later analysis, co-occurring TCRs were grouped using DBSCAN, and TCRdist sequence similarity was added for clustering within HLA-allele-positive subsets. Repertoires with fewer than 30,000 or more than 120,000 public chains, plus five repertoires with anomalous nucleotide sharing, were excluded from co-occurrence clustering. TCRdb carries this immuneACCESS record with in-frame sequences only. Its versions omit some clonotypes, under half of them owing to an unresolved V gene in the studies checked, with the rest unexplained. Clonal size and the V and J genes are those of that table, whereas D and trimming came from the DNA. This sample holds about 140,000 clones; 80% were observed only once. The ten largest clones add up to approximately 2.5% of the sample.

General findings and caveats noted by the study authors: In a later analysis, TCR association rates were found to vary across HLA loci, with the most associated TCRs seen for DRB1 alleles and the fewest for HLA-C alleles. A further reported finding was that TCR beta sequences accurately predicted the HLA-A and HLA-B alleles for most subjects in the first cohort. This cohort had only TCR beta chains sequenced, and the lack of alpha or paired-chain data limited which features could be detected. Linkage disequilibrium might explain the correlated functional status among segregating V segments, but an unknown experimental factor could not be excluded. Compared with the roughly 700-donor mean, donors in an Asian-associated ancestry cluster had fewer N-insertions in productive TCRs, according to a later genetic analysis. The sequencing pipeline was judged likely to have produced a cluster of highly shared sequence variants as a technical artifact. A later analysis reported that several top co-occurrence clusters appeared linked to parvovirus B19, influenza, CMV and Epstein-Barr virus. Most TCR sequences were seen in very few donors, while some public TCRs were found in many individuals. The classifier was reported to diagnose cytomegalovirus status with high specificity and sensitivity in both the original cohort and the validation cohort. Because some donors lacked HLA typing at each locus, the association tests relied only on the typed subset. Assigning TCR associations to individual alleles was difficult when HLA alleles, especially DR and DQ, strongly co-occurred. In vitro tests confirmed that a few of the cytomegalovirus-associated TCR beta chains recognize cytomegalovirus antigens. For the cohort, immune exposure information was limited to CMV serostatus. In a later analysis, around 15,000 TCR beta sequences were associated with specific HLA alleles at a false discovery rate of 0.05. An association between a missense DCLRE1C variant and V-gene and J-gene trimming of TCR beta chains was found in a later genetic analysis and replicated in an independent cohort. Broadly in line with IMGT annotations, most TCR beta V segments showed up in productive rearrangements about 87% or about 30% of the time in an earlier analysis of several hundred of the donors. According to the authors, the approach could potentially be generalized to other disease states and immunological phenotypes. Most CMV-associated TCR beta chains appeared to be HLA-restricted in a later analysis, and the HLA associations seemed to be driven largely by CMV exposure. The study gave a list of about 150 TCR beta chains associated with cytomegalovirus. Because counts were too low, seventeen rarely observed V segments, including chromosome 9 orphons, were excluded from the earlier analysis of several hundred of the donors. In a later analysis, HLA-associated TCR beta chains showed more clonal expansion and lower generation probabilities than non-associated chains that were equally common. Presence/absence analyses assumed roughly uniform sequencing depth across donors, an assumption that may not hold.

This receptor was taken from a man aged 45-65 years in good health and CMV-seronegative. Sequencing used PBMCs.

The bases are TGTGCCAGCAGTTTACAGGTGACCGGGGCCAACGTCCTGACTTTC. This sequence encodes CASSLQVTGANVLTF. The chain employs TRBV27 and TRBJ2-6, with no confident D gene call. Relative to germline, V is 2 bases shorter and J is 4 bases shorter, with 9 bases between their ends. Reading from cysteine to phenylalanine, the CDR3 counts 15 amino acids. Just CDR3 DNA is preserved here, 45 bases in frame from base 1. The germline V gene (reference sequence) supplies CDR1 MNHEY and CDR2 SMNVEV.